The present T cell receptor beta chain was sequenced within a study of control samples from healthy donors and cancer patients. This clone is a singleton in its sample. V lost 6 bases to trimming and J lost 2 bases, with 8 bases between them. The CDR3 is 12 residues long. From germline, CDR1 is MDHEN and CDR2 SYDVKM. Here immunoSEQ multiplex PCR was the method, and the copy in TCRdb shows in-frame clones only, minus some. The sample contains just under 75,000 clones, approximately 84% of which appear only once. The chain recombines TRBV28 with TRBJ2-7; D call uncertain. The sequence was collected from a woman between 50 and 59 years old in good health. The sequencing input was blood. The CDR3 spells CASSRTPYEQYF. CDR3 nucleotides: TGTGCCAGCAGCCGAACCCCCTACGAGCAGTACTTC.